This TCR beta chain came from a study of a mutant IDH1 vaccine in newly diagnosed glioma (dated by TCRdb to about 2021). For the wider study: Of the approximately 30 treated patients, approximately 62% were male and roughly 38% were female, and a mean age of approximately 40 years was recorded. Before enrollment, most patients had been given radiochemotherapy with temozolomide as standard therapy, while the rest had received either radiotherapy alone or temozolomide alone. For exploratory analyses, longitudinal TCRB deep sequencing was carried out in approximately 25 treated patients wherever samples were available. Peripheral blood was collected at six visits: V03 (baseline), V05, V07, V10, V12 and V13. Paper-wide results and their limitations: Immune responses induced by the vaccine were seen in about 93% of patients across multiple MHC alleles. The authors stated that sample limitations prevented analyses of patient blood samples from being reproduced. PBMC samples for TCRB deep sequencing were selected based on availability. Pseudoprogression seemed to be unrelated to changes in the top peripheral T cell clonotypes found by TCRB sequencing.

The library was produced with the immunoSEQ multiplex PCR assay. The hsTCRB Kit was used according to the manufacturer's protocol to amplify rearranged TCR beta chain sequences. TCRB libraries were sequenced on an Illumina MiSeq. From the authors' description of their analysis: The proprietary platform of the kit vendor was used for demultiplexing, trimming and gene mapping. TCRdb took over this immuneACCESS table, retaining in-frame rearrangements with V and J assigned. Such tables are incomplete; in checked studies, under half of the missing clones stem from an unresolved V gene, and the remainder is unexplained. Clone size and V and J calls were adopted from that table, with D and trimming inferred from the DNA. The sample records some 38,000 clones, around nine tenths of which are singletons. The ten largest clonotypes hold 18% of the sample. Based on the germline V gene, the CDR1 and CDR2 sequences are KGHSH and LQKENI. Measured from the cysteine to the phenylalanine, the CDR3 is 13 residues long. Only the CDR3 DNA stays, 39 bases, in frame from base 1.

The time point label on this specimen signifies: baseline, week 1 (first vaccination visit). What the treatment or condition label conveys for this sample: pre-vaccination baseline after standard-of-care therapy. All donors had newly diagnosed IDH1-mutant astrocytomas of WHO grade 3 or 4 that showed loss of nuclear ATRX. The samples were drawn from NOA16, a multicentre, single-arm, open-label phase I trial in Germany that tested a mutant IDH1 peptide vaccine in humans for the first time. Blood drawn at visit V03 was used as the baseline sample for immunogenicity testing. Genomic DNA for TCRB sequencing was extracted from EDTA blood using the DNeasy Blood and Tissue Kit. To note about this clone: It lacks a known antigen. Germline is not matched at one junction end, which may reflect a read error.

The sequence derives from a man younger than 35 with glioma. Here the sequenced sample was PBMCs, taken from a glioma patient treated with radiotherapy, temozolomide or both. The V and J segments used are TRBV18 and TRBJ1-5; too little of a D gene remains to name it. The nucleotide sequence is given as TGTGCCAGCTCTCCACCGGGTAATCAGCCCCAGCATTTT. Its protein reads: CASSPPGNQPQHF.